There are many counts of the clone carrying this T cell receptor beta chain. The antigen is unknown. One end of the junction is discordant with germline, which a read error may explain. This sample was taken from a study of breast tumors, draining lymph nodes, adjacent tissues. Samples came from axillary lymph nodes draining the breast cancer. From germline, CDR1 is SSHAT and CDR2 FNYEAQ (reference sequence). The CDR3 contains 14 residues. General study points: Tumor TCR diversity was below lymph nodes but above nontumor tissue.

TCRdb reprocessed the multiplex PCR reads via MiXCR and lists one record per CDR3 protein. The repertoire holds some 230,000 distinct CDR3 sequences, 34% seen once, with approximately 4% in the top ten. The sequencing input was axillary lymph node tissue. This rearrangement joins TRBV7-7 to TRBJ2-3, with TRBD1 matching over 7 bases. The sequence came from a female donor with breast cancer. Some clones in this sample may be carry-over from other donors' samples. CDR3 nucleotides: TGTGCTAGCAGCTTAGAGGGGGCAACAGATACGCAGTATTTT. This translates into CASSLEGATDTQYF.